The clone carrying this TCR beta chain was counted once. A read error may explain this, as a much larger clone is one base away. These data originate in a study of CD8+CD57+ T cells in acquired aplastic anemia. CDR1 is LGHNA and CDR2 is YNFKEQ in the germline V gene. This CDR3 is 14 amino acids long. The V end was cut by 4 bases, the J end by 1 base, with 10 bases between. Genomic DNA constituted the template upon which TCR beta VDJ and CDR3 profiling was performed. From the reads, TCRdb called clonotypes with MiXCR, one entry per CDR3 protein. The table records 90,000 to 130,000 distinct CDR3 sequences, less than 65% of them present only once.

V gene TRBV4-2 combines with J gene TRBJ1-1; D gene ambiguous. Sequencing was performed on sorted CD4+, CD8+, or CD8+CD57+ T cells (not recorded which) from PBMCs. The sequence was obtained from a human donor in good health, serving as a control. In nucleotides, the CDR3 is TGTGCCAGCAGCCGAGAAGGCGGGAACACTGAAGCTTTCTTT. It encodes CASSREGGNTEAFF.